The T cell receptor beta chain under discussion was sequenced for a study of brain T cells in children with intractable seizures. Study-wide results and caveats: Pre- and post-surgery blood differed in depth, so pre-surgery absences may be undersampling.

Points on this clone: The antigen remains unidentified.

The germline V gene has CDR1 DFQATT and CDR2 SNEGSKA (reference sequence). V was shortened by 5 bases and J by 4 bases, with 7 bases between the two germline ends. The CDR3 covers 11 residues. This table comes from immunoSEQ multiplex PCR, and its TCRdb copy is limited to in-frame clones, with some not included. The table includes 80,000 or so clones, more than 75% detected once. Only cases whose brain tissue showed the highest T cell transcript signatures were sequenced. The sequence derives from a girl aged 2-10 years with Rasmussen encephalitis and intractable seizures. The sample was peripheral blood, taken at surgery. The chain recombines TRBV20-1 with TRBJ2-3, with D tentatively TRBD1 (6 bases). The DNA for the CDR3 is TGCAGTGCTCGACAGGCAGATACGCAGTATTTT. Protein sequence: CSARQADTQYF.